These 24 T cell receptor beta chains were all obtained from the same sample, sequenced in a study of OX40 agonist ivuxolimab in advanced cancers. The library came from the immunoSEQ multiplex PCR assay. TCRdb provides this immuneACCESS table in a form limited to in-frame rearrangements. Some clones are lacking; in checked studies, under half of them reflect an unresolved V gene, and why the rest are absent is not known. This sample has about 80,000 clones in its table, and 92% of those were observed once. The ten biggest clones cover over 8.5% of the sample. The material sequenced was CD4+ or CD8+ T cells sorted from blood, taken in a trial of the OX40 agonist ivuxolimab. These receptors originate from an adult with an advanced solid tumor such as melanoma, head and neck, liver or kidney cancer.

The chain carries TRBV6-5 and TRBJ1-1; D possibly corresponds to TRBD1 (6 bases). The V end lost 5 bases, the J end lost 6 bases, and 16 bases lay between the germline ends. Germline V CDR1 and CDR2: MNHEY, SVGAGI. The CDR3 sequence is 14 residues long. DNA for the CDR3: TGTGCCAGCAGTCCCACCCTCGGGGGGCCTGAAGCTTTCTTT. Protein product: CASSPTLGGPEAFF.

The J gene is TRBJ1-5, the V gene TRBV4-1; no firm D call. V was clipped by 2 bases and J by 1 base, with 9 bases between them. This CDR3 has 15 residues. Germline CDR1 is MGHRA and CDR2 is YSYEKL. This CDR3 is CASSQLFVSNQPQHF. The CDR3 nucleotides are TGCGCCAGCAGCCAACTATTCGTCAGCAATCAGCCCCAGCATTTT.

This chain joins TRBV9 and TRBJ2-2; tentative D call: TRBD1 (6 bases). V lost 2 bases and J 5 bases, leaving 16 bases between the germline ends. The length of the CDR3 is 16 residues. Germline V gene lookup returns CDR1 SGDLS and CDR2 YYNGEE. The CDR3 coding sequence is TGTGCCAGCAGCGTGTGGACAGCCTCGCGGACCGGGGAGCTGTTTTTT. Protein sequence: CASSVWTASRTGELFF.

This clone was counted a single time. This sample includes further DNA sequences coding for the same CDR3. CDR3 region: CASSLGGLNEQYF. Written as DNA, the CDR3 is TGTGCCAGCAGTTTAGGCGGGCTAAACGAGCAGTACTTC. The chain has TRBV27 and TRBJ2-7; possible D gene TRBD2, 5 bases. V lost 2 bases, J lost 5 bases, and 10 bases lay in between. Looked up from germline, CDR1 is MNHEY and CDR2 is SMNVEV (reference sequence). The CDR3 has 13 amino acids.

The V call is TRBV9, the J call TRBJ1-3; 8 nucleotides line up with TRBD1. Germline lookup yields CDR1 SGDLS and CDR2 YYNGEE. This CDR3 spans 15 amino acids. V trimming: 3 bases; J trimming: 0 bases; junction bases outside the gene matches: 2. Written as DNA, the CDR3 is TGTGCCAGCAGCGGAGGGACAGGCTCTGGAAACACCATATATTTT. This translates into CASSGGTGSGNTIYF.

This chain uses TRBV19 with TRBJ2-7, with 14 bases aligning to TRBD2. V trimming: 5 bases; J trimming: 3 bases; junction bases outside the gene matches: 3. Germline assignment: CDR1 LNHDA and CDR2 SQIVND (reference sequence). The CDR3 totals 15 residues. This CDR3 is CASSVGLAGGYEQYF. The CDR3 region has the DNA TGTGCCAGTAGTGTTGGACTAGCGGGGGGCTACGAGCAGTACTTC.

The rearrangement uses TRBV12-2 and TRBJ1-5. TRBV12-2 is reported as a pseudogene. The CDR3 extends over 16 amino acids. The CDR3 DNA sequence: TGTGCAAGTCGCTTTCAAATCGAAGGGGGGGATCAGCCCCAGCATTTT. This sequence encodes CASRFQIEGGDQPQHF.

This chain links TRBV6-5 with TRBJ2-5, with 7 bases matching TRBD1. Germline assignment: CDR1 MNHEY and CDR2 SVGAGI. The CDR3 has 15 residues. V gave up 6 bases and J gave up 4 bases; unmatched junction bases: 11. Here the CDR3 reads CASRPGEGGAETQYF. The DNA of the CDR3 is TGTGCCAGCAGACCTGGGGAAGGGGGCGCAGAGACCCAGTACTTC.

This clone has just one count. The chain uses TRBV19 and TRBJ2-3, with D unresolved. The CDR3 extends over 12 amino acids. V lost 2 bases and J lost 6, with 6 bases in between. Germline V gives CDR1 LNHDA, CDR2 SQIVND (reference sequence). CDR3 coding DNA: TGTGCCAGTAGTATACTGTCCGATACGCAGTATTTT. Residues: CASSILSDTQYF.

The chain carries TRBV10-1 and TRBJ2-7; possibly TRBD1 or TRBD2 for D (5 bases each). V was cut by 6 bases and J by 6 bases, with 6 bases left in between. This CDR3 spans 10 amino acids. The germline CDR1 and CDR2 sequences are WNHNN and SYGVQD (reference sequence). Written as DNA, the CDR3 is TGCGCCAGCAGGGGACCCGAGCAGTACTTC. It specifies CASRGPEQYF.

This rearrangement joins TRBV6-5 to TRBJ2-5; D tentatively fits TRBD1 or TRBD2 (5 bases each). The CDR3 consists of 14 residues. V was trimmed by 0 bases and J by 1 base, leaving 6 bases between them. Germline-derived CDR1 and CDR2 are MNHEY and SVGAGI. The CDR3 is CASSYSRGQETQYF. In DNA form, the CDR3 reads TGTGCCAGCAGTTACTCGAGGGGCCAAGAGACCCAGTACTTC.

The CDR3 nucleotides are TGTGCCACCAGCAGAGTGGGGGGGGACGATGGACCCCAGCATTTT. Translated: CATSRVGGDDGPQHF. V usage is TRBV15 and J usage is TRBJ1-5; a weak D match, TRBD1 (5 bases). This CDR3 has 15 residues. Trimming stripped 1 base from V and 10 bases from J, with 17 bases between. Germline assignment: CDR1 LNHNV and CDR2 YYDKDF (reference sequence).

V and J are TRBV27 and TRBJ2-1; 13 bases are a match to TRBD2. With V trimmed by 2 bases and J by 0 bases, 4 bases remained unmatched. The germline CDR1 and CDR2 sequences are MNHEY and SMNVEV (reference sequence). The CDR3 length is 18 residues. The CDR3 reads CASSLVTSGGSSYNEQFF. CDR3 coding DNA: TGTGCCAGCAGTTTAGTGACTAGCGGGGGGAGCTCCTACAATGAGCAGTTCTTC.

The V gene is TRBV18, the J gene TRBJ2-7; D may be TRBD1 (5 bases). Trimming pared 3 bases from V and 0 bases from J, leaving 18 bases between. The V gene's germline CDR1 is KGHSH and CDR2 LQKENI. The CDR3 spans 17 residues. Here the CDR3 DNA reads TGTGCCAGCTCACCCCTGTCAGGGAAGGATAGCTCCTACGAGCAGTACTTC. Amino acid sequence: CASSPLSGKDSSYEQYF. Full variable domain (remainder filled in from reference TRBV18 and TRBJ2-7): NAGVMQNPRHLVRRRGQEARLRCSPMKGHSHVYWYRQLPEEGLKFMVYLQKENIIDESGMPKERFSAEFPKEGPSILRIQQVVRGDSAAYFCASSPLSGKDSSYEQYFGPGTRLTVT.

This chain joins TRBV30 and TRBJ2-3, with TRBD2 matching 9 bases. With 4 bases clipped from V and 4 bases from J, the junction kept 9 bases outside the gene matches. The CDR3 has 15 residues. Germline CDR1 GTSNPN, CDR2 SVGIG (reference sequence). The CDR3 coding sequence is TGTGCCTGGACCTCCCGGGGCGGGGGGGCAGATACGCAGTATTTT. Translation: CAWTSRGGGADTQYF.

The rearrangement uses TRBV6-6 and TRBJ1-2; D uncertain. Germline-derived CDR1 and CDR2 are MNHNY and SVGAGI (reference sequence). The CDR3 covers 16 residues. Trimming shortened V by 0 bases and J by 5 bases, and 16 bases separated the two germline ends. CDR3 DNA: TGTGCCAGCAGTTACTCTCCAGGCCCCGTACCTTATGGCTACACCTTC. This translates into CASSYSPGPVPYGYTF.

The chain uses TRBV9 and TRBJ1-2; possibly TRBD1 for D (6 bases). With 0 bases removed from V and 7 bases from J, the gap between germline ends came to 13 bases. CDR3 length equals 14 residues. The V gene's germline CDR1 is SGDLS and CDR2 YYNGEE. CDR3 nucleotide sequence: TGTGCCAGCAGCGTAGGGGGGCGGCTTGGTGGCTACACCTTC. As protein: CASSVGGRLGGYTF.

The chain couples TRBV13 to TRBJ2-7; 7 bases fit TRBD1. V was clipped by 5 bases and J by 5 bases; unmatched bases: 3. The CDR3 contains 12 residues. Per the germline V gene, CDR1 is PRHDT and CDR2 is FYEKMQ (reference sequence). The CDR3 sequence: CASSPQGDEQYF. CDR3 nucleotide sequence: TGTGCCAGCAGCCCCCAGGGGGACGAGCAGTACTTC.

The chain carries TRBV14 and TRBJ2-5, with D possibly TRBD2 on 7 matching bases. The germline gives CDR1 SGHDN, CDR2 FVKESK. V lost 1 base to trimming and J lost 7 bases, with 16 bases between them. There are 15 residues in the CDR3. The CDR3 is CASSQAWGGVGTQYF. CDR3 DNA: TGTGCCAGCAGCCAAGCTTGGGGGGGCGTCGGGACCCAGTACTTC.

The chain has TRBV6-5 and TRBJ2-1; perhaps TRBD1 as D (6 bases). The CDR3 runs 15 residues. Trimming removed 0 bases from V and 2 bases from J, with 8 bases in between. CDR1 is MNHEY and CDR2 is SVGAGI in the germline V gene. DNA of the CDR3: TGTGCCAGCAGTTACTCGGACAGCCCCTACAATGAGCAGTTCTTC. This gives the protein CASSYSDSPYNEQFF.

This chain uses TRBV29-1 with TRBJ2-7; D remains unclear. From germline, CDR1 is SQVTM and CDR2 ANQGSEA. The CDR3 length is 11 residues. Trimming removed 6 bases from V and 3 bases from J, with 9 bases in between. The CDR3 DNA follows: TGCAGCGTCCGACGCTACTACGAGCAGTACTTC. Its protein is CSVRRYYEQYF.

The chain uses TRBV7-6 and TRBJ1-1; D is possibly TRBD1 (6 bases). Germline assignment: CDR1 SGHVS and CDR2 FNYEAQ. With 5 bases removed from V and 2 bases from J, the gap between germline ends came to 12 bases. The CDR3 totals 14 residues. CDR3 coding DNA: TGTGCCAGCAGCATAGGGGGTGCTAACACTGAAGCTTTCTTT. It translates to CASSIGGANTEAFF.

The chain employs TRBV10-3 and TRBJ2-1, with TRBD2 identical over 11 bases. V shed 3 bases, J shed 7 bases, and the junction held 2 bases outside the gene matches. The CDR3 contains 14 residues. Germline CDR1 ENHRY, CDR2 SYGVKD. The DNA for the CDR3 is TGTGCCATCAGTGATAGCGGGGGGGGAAATGAGCAGTTCTTC. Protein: CAISDSGGGNEQFF.

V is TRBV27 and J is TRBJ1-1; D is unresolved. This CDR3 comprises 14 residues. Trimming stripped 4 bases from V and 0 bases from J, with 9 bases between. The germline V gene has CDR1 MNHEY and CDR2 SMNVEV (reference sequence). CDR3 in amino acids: CASSSQILNTEAFF. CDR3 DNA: TGTGCCAGCAGTTCTCAGATTTTGAACACTGAAGCTTTCTTT.